The 23 T cell receptor beta chains in this list originate from one sample, sequenced in a study of blood T cells in healthy people across ages. A J-beta primer mix and a sample-barcoded 5' primer were used in a second PCR of roughly 6 to 11 cycles. A single record per CDR3 protein comes from TCRdb applying MiXCR to the 5' RACE reads. The table has 1.5 million to 2 million distinct CDR3 sequences, 49% seen once. What was sequenced was blood. Receptor source: a woman between 40 and 55 years old in good health.

This chain joins TRBV5-1 and TRBJ1-1, with D possibly TRBD1 on 6 matching bases. Trimming left V 2 bases short and J 0 bases short, with 11 bases between. Germline V gene lookup returns CDR1 SGHRS and CDR2 YFSETQ. This CDR3 spans 15 amino acids. CDR3 sequence: CASSLTGLLNTEAFF. In DNA form, the CDR3 reads TGCGCCAGCAGCTTAACAGGGCTCCTGAACACTGAAGCTTTCTTT. The full variable domain, rest sourced from reference TRBV5-1 and TRBJ1-1, is KAGVTQTPRYLIKTRGQQVTLSCSPISGHRSVSWYQQTPGQGLQFLFEYFSETQRNKGNFPGRFSGRQFSNSRSEMNVSTLELGDSALYLCASSLTGLLNTEAFFGQGTRLTVV.

CDR3 protein: CASTATGAEQFF. The CDR3 nucleotides read TGTGCCAGCACCGCGACAGGGGCTGAGCAGTTCTTC. This chain connects TRBV27 to TRBJ2-1, with TRBD1 identical over 8 bases. V lost 7 bases to trimming and J lost 9 bases; unmatched junction nucleotides: 5. The CDR3 is made up of 12 amino acids. Germline CDR1 reads MNHEY; CDR2 reads SMNVEV (reference sequence).

The chain employs TRBV20-1 and TRBJ1-5; 7 bases agree with TRBD1. Losses at the gene ends were 5 bases for V and 4 bases for J; bases not matched to a gene: 11. The CDR3 loop spans 15 amino acids. The germline gives CDR1 DFQATT, CDR2 SNEGSKA (reference sequence). The CDR3 nucleotides are TGCAGTGCTGAAACCGGGGACAGCCGGAATCAGCCCCAGCATTTT. This sequence encodes CSAETGDSRNQPQHF.

J is TRBJ2-1 and V is TRBV18; D ambiguous. The germline V gene encodes CDR1 KGHSH and CDR2 LQKENI. The CDR3 contains 16 residues. The ends were cut back, 5 bases at V and 0 bases at J, with 14 bases in the middle. CDR3 region: CASSDKMRSSYNEQFF. DNA for the CDR3: TGTGCCAGCTCAGACAAAATGCGGAGCTCCTACAATGAGCAGTTCTTC.

This chain uses TRBV6-6 with TRBJ1-6; D not resolved. V dropped 8 bases and J dropped 9 bases, with 8 bases sitting between them. The CDR3 totals 11 residues. Germline V gene data show CDR1 as MNHNY and CDR2 as SVGAGI (reference sequence). The CDR3 nucleotides are TGTGCCAGCGGAGGGAGTTCACCCCTCCACTTT. This codes for CASGGSSPLHF.

V usage is TRBV28 and J usage is TRBJ2-1, with TRBD2 as a possible D gene (5 bases). Germline CDR1 is MDHEN and CDR2 is SYDVKM. The germline V and J ends were trimmed by 6 bases and 2 bases, with 14 bases remaining between them. CDR3 length: 15 residues. The CDR3 region has the DNA TGTGCCAGCAGCTCTGGGCGGGTTGCCTACAATGAGCAGTTCTTC. The encoded protein is CASSSGRVAYNEQFF.

J is TRBJ1-2 and V is TRBV27, with D unresolved. Germline V CDR1 and CDR2: MNHEY, SMNVEV (reference sequence). Trimming stripped 4 bases from V and 8 bases from J, with 20 bases between. The CDR3 totals 15 residues. The CDR3 protein is CASSSETGSAMGYTF. CDR3 coding DNA: TGTGCCAGCAGTTCAGAAACCGGGTCCGCTATGGGCTACACCTTC.

This chain connects TRBV4-1 to TRBJ1-5; D unresolved. CDR1 is MGHRA and CDR2 is YSYEKL in the germline V gene. This CDR3 has 14 amino acids. With 1 base removed from V and 5 bases from J, the gap between germline ends came to 9 bases. This CDR3 is CASSQGLEDQPQHF. CDR3 coding DNA: TGCGCCAGCAGCCAAGGGTTGGAGGATCAGCCCCAGCATTTT.

The chain combines TRBV9 with TRBJ2-1; D is possibly TRBD2 (7 bases). Trimming stripped 0 bases from V and 5 bases from J, with 12 bases between. There are 15 residues in the CDR3. Germline V gives CDR1 SGDLS, CDR2 YYNGEE. CDR3: CASSVGAGAHNEQFF. DNA for the CDR3: TGTGCCAGCAGCGTAGGGGCGGGGGCCCACAATGAGCAGTTCTTC.

This clonotype was detected only a few times. The CDR3 here is CASSLSQVPDTQYF. For the CDR3, the DNA is TGTGCCAGCAGCTTGAGTCAAGTACCAGATACGCAGTATTTT. The chain employs TRBV7-2 and TRBJ2-3; no reliable D call. This CDR3 is built from 14 residues. V was trimmed by 3 bases and J by 4 bases, leaving 11 bases between them. From germline, CDR1 is SGHTA and CDR2 FQGNSA.

In its sample, this clonotype was seen many times. The chain uses TRBV3-1 and TRBJ2-5; D gene unclear. The length of the CDR3 is 14 residues. Between the trimmed V and J ends, which lost 1 base and 1 base, there was a span of 7 bases. Germline lookup yields CDR1 LGHDT and CDR2 YNNKEL (reference sequence). The CDR3, as DNA: TGTGCCAGCAGCCAAGGATGGGGCCAAGAGACCCAGTACTTC. This codes for CASSQGWGQETQYF.

This chain connects TRBV29-1 to TRBJ1-2; tentatively, D is TRBD1 (6 bases). V gave up 7 bases and J gave up 7 bases, with 16 bases separating them. The CDR3 consists of 12 residues. The V gene's germline CDR1 is SQVTM and CDR2 ANQGSEA. The CDR3 protein is CSALGGAGGYTF. In nucleotides, the CDR3 is TGCAGCGCCCTAGGGGGGGCAGGTGGCTACACCTTC.

As regards this clonotype: One junction end does not reproduce the germline sequence, and a read error may be involved. The V call is TRBV6-5, the J call TRBJ2-3; D may be TRBD2 (6 bases). Germline CDR1 MNHEY, CDR2 SVGAGI. The CDR3 is 15 amino acids. CDR3 region: CASSYSGLPTDTRYF. DNA for the CDR3: TGTGCCAGCAGTTACTCGGGACTCCCGACCGATACGCGGTATTTT.

This clonotype was detected only a few times. The V and J genes are TRBV7-2 and TRBJ2-7, with D possibly TRBD2 on 7 matching bases. Germline CDR1 and CDR2: SGHTA and FQGNSA. This CDR3 has 14 residues. Trimming stripped 7 bases from V and 5 bases from J, with 18 bases between. CDR3 sequence (DNA): TGTGCCAGCAACTGGGGGGGCGCCCCTGACGAGCAGTACTTC. Translating gives CASNWGGAPDEQYF. The full variable domain, rest sourced from reference TRBV7-2 and TRBJ2-7, is GAGVSQSPSNKVTEKGKDVELRCDPISGHTALYWYRQSLGQGLEFLIYFQGNSAPDKSGLPSDRFSAERTGGSVSTLTIQRTQQEDSAVYLCASNWGGAPDEQYFGPGTRLTVT.

DNA for the CDR3: TGTGCCAGCAGTCTGTCCCGGCGGGGGGGACAACAGACCCAGTACTTC. This translates into CASSLSRRGGQQTQYF. The V and J genes are TRBV6-2 or TRBV6-3 and TRBJ2-5; 9 nucleotides match TRBD2. The CDR3 runs to 16 residues. CDR1 is MNHEY and CDR2 is SVGEGT in the germline V gene. V lost 5 bases, J lost 6 bases, and 13 bases stayed unmatched.

The chain is built from TRBV5-1 and TRBJ2-5; TRBD1 agrees at 9 bases. Germline V gene lookup returns CDR1 SGHRS and CDR2 YFSETQ. Trimming cost V 3 bases and J 11 bases; bases outside gene matches: 14. The CDR3 extends over 15 amino acids. The CDR3 nucleotides are TGCGCCAGCAGCTGGGACAGGGCCAGTTCCAATGAGCAGTACTTC. It is translated as CASSWDRASSNEQYF.

This clonotype has just a few counts. The V call is TRBV7-2, the J call TRBJ1-6; D call uncertain. The CDR3 is 14 amino acids. Germline assignment: CDR1 SGHTA and CDR2 FQGNSA. Deletions cut 3 bases from V and 10 bases from J, with 13 bases between. The CDR3 nucleotides read TGTGCCAGCAGCTTTGCGGGGATCAGATCACCCCTCCACTTT. Its protein is CASSFAGIRSPLHF.

This clonotype was seen a few times. The chain links TRBV28 to TRBJ2-7; D perhaps matches TRBD1 (6 bases). V lost 4 bases and J lost 4, with 14 bases in between. The CDR3 loop spans 14 amino acids. Germline CDR1 is MDHEN and CDR2 is SYDVKM. The chain's CDR3 is CASSSPRDIYEQYF. The CDR3, as DNA: TGTGCCAGCAGTTCTCCCAGGGACATATACGAGCAGTACTTC.

This clonotype was seen more than once but under ten times. The rearrangement joins TRBV28 to TRBJ2-5, with 10 bases identical to TRBD1. This CDR3 is built from 17 residues. Germline lookup yields CDR1 MDHEN and CDR2 SYDVKM. J was trimmed by 1 base and V by 4 bases; bases with no gene match: 9. The CDR3 nucleotides read TGTGCCAGCAGTTCAACCCGGACAGGGGGAATCCAAGAGACCCAGTACTTC. This codes for CASSSTRTGGIQETQYF.

This clonotype has only a few counts. The chain joins TRBV2 to TRBJ2-5, with 8 bases fitting TRBD2. The CDR3 has 14 residues. Germline CDR1 and CDR2: SNHLY and FYNNEI. Germline trimming cut 4 bases from V and 2 bases from J; bases unmatched to any gene: 3. The CDR3 loop reads CASSGTSGQETQYF. The CDR3 coding sequence is TGTGCCAGCAGTGGAACTAGCGGACAAGAGACCCAGTACTTC.

This CDR3 is CASSKVGQGGGTYNEQFF. The CDR3 nucleotides read TGTGCCAGCAGTAAAGTGGGACAGGGAGGAGGAACCTACAATGAGCAGTTCTTC. The rearrangement uses TRBV6-1 and TRBJ2-1; 9 bases are a match to TRBD1. Trimming took 5 bases from V and 2 from J; bases not matched to a gene: 13. Germline V CDR1 and CDR2: MNHNS, SASEGT. The CDR3 sequence is 18 residues long.

The CDR3 loop reads CATIWGIQDRGPAYEQYF. In nucleotides, the CDR3 is TGTGCCACCATATGGGGCATTCAAGACAGGGGGCCAGCCTACGAGCAGTACTTC. The chain is built from TRBV6-4 and TRBJ2-4, with 10 bases fitting TRBD1. The last part of the DNA fits TRBJ2-7 better; the J call may be wrong. The CDR3 totals 18 residues. Germline CDR1 reads MRHNA; CDR2 reads SNTAGT.

Note on this clonotype: A much larger clonotype is one base distant, so this may be a read error. V and J are TRBV7-2 and TRBJ2-7; 9 bases fit TRBD1. Germline lookup yields CDR1 SGHTA and CDR2 FQGNSA. The CDR3 extends over 13 amino acids. V shed 7 bases, J shed 7 bases, and the junction held 8 bases outside the gene matches. CDR3 in amino acids: CASNRDREDEQYF. The CDR3 nucleotides are TGTGCCAGCAACCGGGACAGGGAGGATGAGCAGTACTTC.